Following are 32 T cell receptor beta chains from one sample sequenced in a study of CD8 T cells in ankylosing spondylitis. Points from the study as a whole: Characteristic of ankylosing spondylitis blood, it appeared, was a TCR beta motif comprising several highly homologous variants.

No cognate antigen is known for these TCRs. In TCRdb, the 5' RACE reads were re-called with MiXCR into one record per CDR3 protein. Here the sample spans approximately 520,000 distinct CDR3 sequences, approximately 5% being singletons. The specimen sequenced was blood, either unsorted or a sorted T cell fraction (not recorded which). Receptors originate from a male donor with ankylosing spondylitis.

The sample holds many counts of this clonotype. The J gene is TRBJ2-1, the V gene TRBV20-1, with 12 bases lining up with TRBD2. In germline, CDR1 is DFQATT, CDR2 SNEGSKA (reference sequence). This CDR3 is built from 15 residues. Trimming took 6 bases from V and 5 from J; bases not matched to a gene: 8. In DNA form, the CDR3 reads TGCAGTGCATCAACTAGCGGGAGGTGGGACAATGAGCAGTTCTTC. Translated, it gives CSASTSGRWDNEQFF.

This clonotype was seen repeatedly, ten times or more. J is TRBJ2-5 and V is TRBV29-1, with 7 bases aligning to TRBD1. CDR1 SQVTM and CDR2 ANQGSEA come from the germline V gene. The trim removed 6 bases at V and 3 bases at J, leaving 4 bases unmatched. The length of the CDR3 is 12 residues. As DNA, the CDR3 is TGCAGCGTATCAGGGGGTGAAGAGACCCAGTACTTC. This codes for CSVSGGEETQYF.

The table lists this clonotype with a few counts. The chain is built from TRBV24-1 and TRBJ2-3; TRBD2 is a possible D gene (6 bases). Germline V gives CDR1 KGHDR, CDR2 SFDVKD. V was pared by 1 base and J by 2 bases, with 12 bases between. The CDR3 runs 16 residues. DNA of the CDR3: TGTGCCACCAGTGATTTTTGGCGGGATGACACAGATACGCAGTATTTT. This translates into CATSDFWRDDTDTQYF.

The rearrangement links TRBV29-1 to TRBJ2-5, with a tentative D call TRBD1 (5 bases). With 8 bases removed from V and 9 bases from J, the gap between germline ends came to 19 bases. Germline CDR1 is SQVTM and CDR2 is ANQGSEA. The CDR3 contains 12 residues. For the CDR3, the DNA is TGCAGCTCGGTGACAAGCCTAGGGGCCCAGTACTTC. It is translated as CSSVTSLGAQYF.

This clonotype was counted at least ten times. The chain is built from TRBV7-2 and TRBJ2-7, with TRBD1 identical over 7 bases. This CDR3 comprises 13 residues. In germline, CDR1 is SGHTA, CDR2 FQGNSA. The ends lost 5 bases at V and 5 bases at J; junction bases unmatched: 6. The CDR3 protein is CASSPWDSHEQYF. CDR3 coding DNA: TGTGCCAGCAGCCCATGGGACAGTCACGAGCAGTACTTC.

This clonotype was seen repeatedly, ten times or more. Sequence at one end of the junction differs from germline and may be a read error. The chain has TRBV7-9 and TRBJ1-2, with TRBD1 matching 10 bases. The CDR3 covers 15 residues. The germline V gene encodes CDR1 SEHNR and CDR2 FQNEAQ (reference sequence). CDR3: CASRLEGQGSYGYTF. The CDR3 DNA sequence: TGTGCCAGCAGATTAGAGGGACAGGGGTCTTATGGCTACACCTTC.

This clonotype has ten or more counts. The genes are TRBV20-1 and TRBJ2-7, with D possibly called TRBD1 or TRBD2 (5 bases each). The CDR3 runs 12 residues. V lost 5 bases and J lost 5, with 13 bases in between. Germline CDR1 and CDR2: DFQATT and SNEGSKA (reference sequence). The CDR3 is CSAPGGNHEQYF. CDR3 nucleotide sequence: TGCAGTGCTCCTGGGGGTAACCACGAGCAGTACTTC.

This clonotype was picked up many times. The J gene is TRBJ2-7, the V gene TRBV7-9; 7 nucleotides line up with TRBD2. CDR1 and CDR2 (germline): SEHNR, FQNEAQ (reference sequence). This CDR3 is built from 14 residues. After removal of 1 base from V and 5 bases from J, the junction contained 5 bases not matched to a gene. CDR3 in amino acids: CASSLGRESHEQYF. CDR3 bases: TGTGCCAGCAGCTTAGGGCGGGAGTCCCACGAGCAGTACTTC.

This chain links TRBV6-1 with TRBJ2-1; D perhaps matches TRBD1 (6 bases). CDR1 is MNHNS and CDR2 is SASEGT in the germline V gene. Trimming shortened V by 2 bases and J by 7 bases, and 6 bases separated the two germline ends. The CDR3 has 12 amino acids. Here the CDR3 reads CASSEQGNEQFF. DNA for the CDR3: TGTGCCAGCAGTGAACAGGGGAATGAGCAGTTCTTC.

This clonotype was counted many times. This chain joins TRBV5-1 and TRBJ1-2; 8 bases are shared with TRBD1. This CDR3 spans 18 amino acids. With 1 base clipped from V and 4 bases from J, the junction kept 15 bases outside the gene matches. Germline V gene sequence: CDR1 SGHRS, CDR2 YFSETQ. CDR3 DNA sequence: TGCGCCAGCAGCTTGACCCCCCCAACAGGGGGTTCCCTCTATGGCTACACCTTC. Its protein product is CASSLTPPTGGSLYGYTF.

The genes are TRBV28 and TRBJ2-7, with 9 bases identical to TRBD1. CDR3 length: 15 residues. Germline V gene lookup returns CDR1 MDHEN and CDR2 SYDVKM. V lost 6 bases to trimming and J lost 4 bases; unmatched junction nucleotides: 10. The DNA for the CDR3 is TGTGCCAGCAGCTTAACCGGGACAGGGTGGTACGAGCAGTACTTC. Protein product: CASSLTGTGWYEQYF. The entire variable domain, with the rest obtained from reference TRBV28 and TRBJ2-7, is as follows: DVKVTQSSRYLVKRTGEKVFLECVQDMDHENMFWYRQDPGLGLRLIYFSYDVKMKEKGDIPEGYSVSREKKERFSLILESASTNQTSMYLCASSLTGTGWYEQYFGPGTRLTVT.

This clonotype was observed a few times. CDR3 coding DNA: TGCAGCGTTGAGGTTAATGAGCAGTTCTTC. Translated, it gives CSVEVNEQFF. J is TRBJ2-1 and V is TRBV29-1; no firm D call. The germline gives CDR1 SQVTM, CDR2 ANQGSEA. The V gene lost 3 bases and the J gene lost 7 bases, with 4 bases spanning the gap. The CDR3 loop spans 10 amino acids.

The V and J genes are TRBV11-2 and TRBJ2-1; TRBD2 agrees at 9 bases. Germline values: CDR1 SGHAT, CDR2 FQNNGV. This CDR3 spans 15 amino acids. V was pared by 1 base and J by 15 bases, with 13 bases of the junction left unmatched. The CDR3 loop reads CASSLGLAGNHGAFF. Written as DNA, the CDR3 is TGTGCCAGCAGCTTAGGGCTAGCGGGAAATCACGGGGCGTTCTTC.

This clonotype showed up many times. V and J are TRBV4-3 and TRBJ2-7; no clear D. Trimming stripped 4 bases from V and 4 bases from J, with 20 bases between. The CDR3 consists of 16 residues. The germline V gene encodes CDR1 LGHNA and CDR2 YSLEER. The CDR3 nucleotides read TGCGCCAGCAGCCCCACACGGGTTGGGGTTACTTACGAGCAGTACTTC. Amino acid sequence: CASSPTRVGVTYEQYF.

This clonotype was found many times. V and J are TRBV6-2 or TRBV6-3 and TRBJ2-2, with TRBD1 matching over 11 bases. The germline CDR1 and CDR2 sequences are MNHEY and SVGEGT. The CDR3 is 14 amino acids. After removal of 10 bases from V and 4 bases from J, the junction contained 5 bases not matched to a gene. CDR3 amino acids: CATPGTGGTGELFF. The CDR3 DNA reads TGTGCCACCCCCGGGACAGGGGGCACCGGGGAGCTGTTTTTT.

This chain links TRBV5-1 with TRBJ2-7; possibly TRBD2 for D (6 bases). Looked up from germline, CDR1 is SGHRS and CDR2 is YFSETQ. The V end lost 2 bases, the J end lost 6 bases, and 15 bases lay between the germline ends. CDR3 size: 14 residues. CDR3 DNA: TGCGCCAGCAGCTTCGGGGGTAGCGAAGTCGAGCAGTACTTC. Protein: CASSFGGSEVEQYF. Drawing the rest from reference TRBV5-1 and TRBJ2-7, the complete variable domain is KAGVTQTPRYLIKTRGQQVTLSCSPISGHRSVSWYQQTPGQGLQFLFEYFSETQRNKGNFPGRFSGRQFSNSRSEMNVSTLELGDSALYLCASSFGGSEVEQYFGPGTRLTVT.

On this clonotype itself: A junction boundary mismatches the germline segment, possibly from a read error. The genes are TRBV18 and TRBJ2-3; D uncertain. This CDR3 is built from 13 residues. Germline CDR1 is KGHSH and CDR2 is LQKENI. The CDR3 reads CASSRRVTDKQYF. The DNA of the CDR3 is TGTGCCAGCTCCCGTCGAGTCACAGATAAGCAGTATTTT. Looking up the rest from reference TRBV18 and TRBJ2-3 gives the full variable domain: NAGVMQNPRHLVRRRGQEARLRCSPMKGHSHVYWYRQLPEEGLKFMVYLQKENIIDESGMPKERFSAEFPKEGPSILRIQQVVRGDSAAYFCASSRRVTDKQYFGPGTRLTVL.

This clonotype was detected ten times or more. This chain joins TRBV6-5 and TRBJ2-2; 10 bases are shared with TRBD2. Germline loops: CDR1 MNHEY, CDR2 SVGAGI. This CDR3 is built from 17 residues. J was trimmed by 5 bases and V by 2 bases; bases with no gene match: 8. The CDR3: CASSYVTSGQGTGELFF. The DNA for the CDR3 is TGTGCCAGCAGTTACGTGACTAGCGGGCAGGGGACCGGGGAGCTGTTTTTT.

The table lists this clonotype with many counts. V usage is TRBV4-3 and J usage is TRBJ2-7; no clear D gene. CDR3 size: 15 residues. Germline V gives CDR1 LGHNA, CDR2 YSLEER. The V and J ends lost 0 bases and 1 base respectively, with 10 bases between them. This chain's CDR3 is CASSQEPLVSYEQYF. The CDR3 DNA reads TGCGCCAGCAGCCAAGAGCCCCTAGTTTCCTACGAGCAGTACTTC.

As to this clonotype: This may stem from a read error, because a much larger clone lies one nucleotide away. The rearrangement links TRBV4-3 to TRBJ2-7; D is undetermined. CDR3 length: 13 residues. V shed 2 bases and J shed 6 bases, with 11 bases lying between them. The germline V gene encodes CDR1 LGHNA and CDR2 YSLEER. The CDR3 region has the DNA TGCGCCAGCAGCCAAACTTCAGGCCGCGAGCAGTACTTC. It is translated as CASSQTSGREQYF.

The chain employs TRBV5-1 and TRBJ2-5; perhaps TRBD1 as D (6 bases). The germline V and J ends were trimmed by 5 bases and 4 bases, with 9 bases remaining between them. In germline, CDR1 is SGHRS, CDR2 YFSETQ. CDR3 length: 12 amino acids. This CDR3 is CASRSRGETQYF. DNA for the CDR3: TGCGCCAGCAGGTCCAGGGGAGAGACCCAGTACTTC.

Worth noting for this clonotype: A clone one base away is much larger, so this may be a read error. This rearrangement joins TRBV7-9 to TRBJ2-3; 11 nucleotides align to TRBD1. CDR1 SEHNR and CDR2 FQNEAQ come from the germline V gene (reference sequence). V shed 5 bases, J shed 4 bases, and the junction held 8 bases outside the gene matches. The CDR3 length is 16 residues. The CDR3 region is CASSRDRGLLADTQYF. The DNA for the CDR3 is TGTGCCAGCAGCCGGGACAGGGGGTTGTTGGCAGATACGCAGTATTTT.

This clonotype was detected ten times or more. The chain uses TRBV7-9 and TRBJ1-1; D is ambiguous. Germline-derived CDR1 and CDR2 are SEHNR and FQNEAQ (reference sequence). This CDR3 comprises 14 residues. The V end lost 9 bases, the J end lost 6 bases, and 20 bases lay between the germline ends. CDR3 amino acids: CASRSVSGRSEAFF. In DNA form, the CDR3 reads TGTGCCAGTCGCTCCGTCTCTGGTAGATCTGAAGCTTTCTTT.

This clonotype was detected ten times or more. The chain links TRBV7-9 to TRBJ1-2; possible D gene TRBD1, 5 bases. Germline assignment: CDR1 SEHNR and CDR2 FQNEAQ (reference sequence). This CDR3 is built from 13 residues. Trimming stripped 2 bases from V and 7 bases from J, with 11 bases between. CDR3 protein: CASSLFDSIGYTF. The CDR3 DNA follows: TGTGCCAGCAGCTTATTTGACAGCATTGGCTACACCTTC.

This clonotype was counted a few times. The V and J genes are TRBV5-1 and TRBJ2-6; D may be TRBD1 (6 bases). V lost 4 bases to trimming and J lost 0 bases, with 11 bases between them. CDR1 is SGHRS, CDR2 YFSETQ, per germline. This CDR3 region has 16 residues. CDR3 in amino acids: CASSTQGSSGANVLTF. As DNA, the CDR3 is TGCGCCAGCAGCACACAGGGAAGCTCTGGGGCCAACGTCCTGACTTTC.

This chain links TRBV20-1 with TRBJ2-1; TRBD2 matches 12 bases. The germline gives CDR1 DFQATT, CDR2 SNEGSKA (reference sequence). The CDR3 runs to 16 residues. The ends lost 5 bases at V and 8 bases at J; junction bases unmatched: 13. CDR3 amino acids: CSAGKRTSGTRDEQFF. DNA for the CDR3: TGCAGTGCTGGAAAACGGACTAGCGGGACGAGGGATGAGCAGTTCTTC.

About this clonotype itself: This CDR3 is missing its conserved last phenylalanine or tryptophan, likely due to a read error. V is TRBV7-6 and J is TRBJ2-3; 9 bases line up with TRBD2. V gave up 3 bases and J gave up 0 bases; unmatched junction bases: 7. Germline loops: CDR1 SGHVS, CDR2 FNYEAQ. The CDR3 is 17 residues long. The CDR3 reads CASSLGGRADSTDTQYL. The CDR3 DNA reads as TGTGCCAGCAGCTTGGGCGGGAGGGCCGACAGCACAGATACGCAGTATCTT.

The chain has TRBV19 and TRBJ2-7, with 8 bases that match TRBD2. The CDR3 is 14 amino acids. CDR1 LNHDA and CDR2 SQIVND come from the germline V gene (reference sequence). Written as DNA, the CDR3 is TGTACCACCTCCCGGAGCGGGGGCTCCTACGAGCAGTACTTC. Protein product: CTTSRSGGSYEQYF.

On this clonotype itself: This sequence may be a read error, since a much larger clone differs from it by one base. The chain recombines TRBV11-2 with TRBJ2-7; 10 positions match TRBD2. The germline V gene has CDR1 SGHAT and CDR2 FQNNGV. The CDR3 is made up of 14 amino acids. Written as DNA, the CDR3 is TGTGCCAACAGCTTTAGCGGGGGGCCCTACGAGCAGTACTTC. Its protein is CANSFSGGPYEQYF.

This clonotype was seen at least ten times. The chain employs TRBV25-1 and TRBJ2-3; 10 bases agree with TRBD2. The CDR3 loop spans 14 amino acids. CDR1 and CDR2 (germline): MGHDK, SYGVNS. Trimming took 7 bases from V and 2 from J; bases not matched to a gene: 3. The CDR3 region has the DNA TGTGCCAGCAAAAGCGGGAGGGCCACAGATACGCAGTATTTT. It specifies CASKSGRATDTQYF.

This clonotype was observed at least ten times. The V gene is TRBV7-6, the J gene TRBJ2-5, with 7 bases matching TRBD2. This CDR3 has 15 amino acids. After removal of 5 bases from V and 2 bases from J, the junction contained 8 bases not matched to a gene. CDR1 is SGHVS and CDR2 is FNYEAQ in the germline V gene. The CDR3, as DNA: TGTGCCAGCAGCCCGGGGGGTGCGACTCAAGAGACCCAGTACTTC. This sequence encodes CASSPGGATQETQYF.

This clonotype was recorded at least ten times. This may be a read error: a much more frequent sequence differs by one nucleotide. The chain joins TRBV15 to TRBJ2-7, with TRBD1 matching 9 bases. Germline-derived CDR1 and CDR2 are LNHNV and YYDKDF (reference sequence). The ends lost 5 bases at V and 2 bases at J; junction bases unmatched: 1. The CDR3 sequence is 13 residues long. Here the CDR3 DNA reads TGTGCCACCAGCTGGGACAGGGCCTACGAGCAGTACTTC. It translates to CATSWDRAYEQYF.